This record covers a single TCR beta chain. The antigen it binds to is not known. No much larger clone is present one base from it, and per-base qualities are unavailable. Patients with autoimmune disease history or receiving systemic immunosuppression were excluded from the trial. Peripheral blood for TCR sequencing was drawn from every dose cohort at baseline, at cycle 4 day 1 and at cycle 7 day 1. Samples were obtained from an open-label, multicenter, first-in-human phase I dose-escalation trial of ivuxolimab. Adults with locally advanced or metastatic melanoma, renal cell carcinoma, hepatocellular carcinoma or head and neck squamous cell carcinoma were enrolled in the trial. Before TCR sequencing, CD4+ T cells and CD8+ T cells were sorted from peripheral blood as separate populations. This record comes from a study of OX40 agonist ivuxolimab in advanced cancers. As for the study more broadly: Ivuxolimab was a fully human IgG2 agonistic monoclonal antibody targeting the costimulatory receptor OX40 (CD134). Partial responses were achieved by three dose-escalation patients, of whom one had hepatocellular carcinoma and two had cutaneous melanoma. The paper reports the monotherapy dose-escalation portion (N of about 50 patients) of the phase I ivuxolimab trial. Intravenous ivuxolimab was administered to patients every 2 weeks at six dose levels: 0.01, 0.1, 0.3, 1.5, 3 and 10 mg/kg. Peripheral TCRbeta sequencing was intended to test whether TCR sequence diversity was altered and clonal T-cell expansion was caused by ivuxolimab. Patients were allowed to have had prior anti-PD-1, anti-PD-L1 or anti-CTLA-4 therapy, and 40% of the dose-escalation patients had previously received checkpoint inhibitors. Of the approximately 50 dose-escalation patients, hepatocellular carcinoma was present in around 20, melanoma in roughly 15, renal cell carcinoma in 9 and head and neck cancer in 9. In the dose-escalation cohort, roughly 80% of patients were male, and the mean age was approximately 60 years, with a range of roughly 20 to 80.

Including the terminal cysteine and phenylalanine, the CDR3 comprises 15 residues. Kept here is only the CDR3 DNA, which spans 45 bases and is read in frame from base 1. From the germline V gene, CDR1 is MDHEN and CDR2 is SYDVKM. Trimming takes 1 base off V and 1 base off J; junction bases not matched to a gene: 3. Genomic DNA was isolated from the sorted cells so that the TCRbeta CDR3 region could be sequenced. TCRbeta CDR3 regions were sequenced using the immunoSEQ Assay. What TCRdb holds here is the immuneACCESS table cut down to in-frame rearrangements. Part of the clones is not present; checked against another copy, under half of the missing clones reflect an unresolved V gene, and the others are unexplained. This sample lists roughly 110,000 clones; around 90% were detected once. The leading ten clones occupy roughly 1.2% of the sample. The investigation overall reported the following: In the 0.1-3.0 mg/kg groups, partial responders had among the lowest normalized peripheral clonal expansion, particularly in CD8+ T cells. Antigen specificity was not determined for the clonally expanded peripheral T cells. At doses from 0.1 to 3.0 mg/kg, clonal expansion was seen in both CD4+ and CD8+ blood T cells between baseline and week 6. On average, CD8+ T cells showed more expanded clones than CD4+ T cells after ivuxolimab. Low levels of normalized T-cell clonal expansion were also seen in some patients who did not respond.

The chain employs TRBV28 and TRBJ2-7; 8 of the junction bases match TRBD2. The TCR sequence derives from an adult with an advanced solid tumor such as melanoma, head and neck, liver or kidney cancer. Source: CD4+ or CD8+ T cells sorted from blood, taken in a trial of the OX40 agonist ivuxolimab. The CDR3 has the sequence CASSLFQRGSYEQYF. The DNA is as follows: TGTGCCAGCAGTTTATTTCAGCGGGGGTCCTACGAGCAGTACTTC.